Following are 22 T cell receptor beta chains from one sample sequenced in a study of glioma-infiltrating T cells. Amplification of TCR alpha and beta CDR3 regions from RNA used iRepertoire nested multiplex PCR. TCRdb re-derived calls from the multiplex PCR reads in MiXCR, one entry per CDR3 protein. The sample includes around 170,000 distinct CDR3 sequences, approximately 40% of them seen just once. The sample taken for sequencing was glioma tissue, nonneoplastic brain tissue, or PBMCs (not recorded which). These receptors came from a human donor with low-grade glioma or glioblastoma, undergoing nonglioma brain surgery, or in good health (not recorded which).

Details on this clonotype: A clone one base away is much larger, so this may be a read error. This sequence joins TRBV6-4 and TRBJ1-1; D uncertain. Germline V gene lookup returns CDR1 MRHNA and CDR2 SNTAGT. The CDR3 has 14 amino acids. CDR3 residues: CANSERSGNTEAFF. The CDR3 DNA is TGTGCCAACAGTGAGCGTTCCGGGAACACTGAAGCTTTCTTT.

As concerns this clonotype: The germline gene is not matched at one end of the junction; a read error may be the cause. V and J are TRBV28 and TRBJ2-5, with TRBD2 identical over 9 bases. Germline V gene lookup returns CDR1 MDHEN and CDR2 SYDVKM. The CDR3 is made up of 12 amino acids. The CDR3 DNA sequence: TGTGCCAGCCGCTCTAGCGGGGAGACCAAGTACTTC. Its protein product is CASRSSGETKYF. Filled out from reference TRBV28 and TRBJ2-5, the complete variable domain reads DVKVTQSSRYLVKRTGEKVFLECVQDMDHENMFWYRQDPGLGLRLIYFSYDVKMKEKGDIPEGYSVSREKKERFSLILESASTNQTSMYLCASRSSGETKYFGPGTRLLVL.

This clonotype was picked up many times. The chain joins TRBV28 to TRBJ1-5; no reliable D call. Germline lookup yields CDR1 MDHEN and CDR2 SYDVKM. CDR3 length: 14 residues. The V end was cut by 3 bases, the J end by 3 bases, with 9 bases between. The CDR3 nucleotides read TGTGCCAGCAGTTTGTTTCAGGACAATCAGCCCCAGCATTTT. This translates into CASSLFQDNQPQHF.

This clonotype was seen repeatedly, ten times or more. One end of the junction varies from germline; a read error may be responsible. The J gene is TRBJ2-7, the V gene TRBV6-1, with D unresolved. From germline, CDR1 is MNHNS and CDR2 SASEGT. The CDR3 covers 13 residues. DNA for the CDR3: TGTGCCAGCAGTACCCGCCCTTTCTACGGGCAGTACTTC. Translation: CASSTRPFYGQYF.

This clonotype was seen more than once but under ten times. The chain combines TRBV12-3 or TRBV12-4 with TRBJ2-5, with 7 bases aligning to TRBD1. Unmatched junction bases numbered 11, after V lost 6 bases and J lost 4 bases. CDR3 size: 15 residues. The CDR3 DNA sequence: TGTGCCAGCAGCTACAACTCAGGGGGAGTAGAGACCCAGTACTTC. As protein: CASSYNSGGVETQYF.

This clonotype has only a few counts. The chain carries TRBV7-3 and TRBJ2-3, with a weak D call TRBD2 (6 bases). V gave up 2 bases and J gave up 8 bases, with 11 bases separating them. Germline V gene sequence: CDR1 SGHTA, CDR2 FQGTGA. This CDR3 has 13 amino acids. The CDR3 DNA is TGTGCCAGCAGCTTAGGGGGACTTTTTACGCAGTATTTT. Translation gives CASSLGGLFTQYF.

Comments on this clonotype: Its ends do not fully match the called genes, so a read error is possible. The chain uses TRBV6-2 or TRBV6-3 and TRBJ2-3, with 10 nucleotides matching TRBD2. Looked up from germline, CDR1 is MNHEY and CDR2 is SVGEGT. The CDR3 runs 14 residues. CDR3 bases: TGTGCCAGCAGTAACTCCGGGACTAGCGCTACGCAGTATTTT. It specifies CASSNSGTSATQYF.

About this clonotype itself: A read error may be the cause here, since a much bigger clone is one base away. The V gene is TRBV28, the J gene TRBJ1-2; tentative D call: TRBD1 (5 bases). The V gene's germline CDR1 is MDHEN and CDR2 SYDVKM. This CDR3 region has 12 residues. The ends were cut back, 8 bases at V and 6 bases at J, with 13 bases in the middle. This CDR3 reads CASGSPGNGYTF. CDR3 DNA: TGTGCCAGCGGCTCCCCAGGGAATGGCTACACCTTC.

Note on this clonotype: A much larger clone is a single base away; this may be a read error. The chain couples TRBV28 to TRBJ2-1; TRBD1 aligns across 9 bases. Germline CDR1 is MDHEN and CDR2 is SYDVKM. The CDR3 runs to 19 residues. The V segment lost 6 bases and the J segment 6 bases; nucleotides outside the gene matches: 21. The CDR3 loop reads CASRPKLPTTGGRVNEQFF. CDR3 sequence (DNA): TGTGCCAGCAGACCTAAACTTCCTACTACAGGGGGCAGGGTCAATGAGCAGTTCTTC.

This clonotype was observed once. Since a much larger clone is just one base distant, this may be a read error. The genes are TRBV20-1 and TRBJ1-1; 9 bases agree with TRBD1. The CDR3 is 13 residues long. Germline CDR1 and CDR2: DFQATT and SNEGSKA (reference sequence). The CDR3 sequence: CSARTGGSTEALF. CDR3 coding DNA: TGCAGTGCTAGGACAGGGGGGAGCACTGAAGCTTTATTT.

As for this clonotype: A much larger clone lies one base from this, so it may be a read error. The chain combines TRBV4-3 with TRBJ2-7, with 8 bases matching TRBD2. The germline V gene has CDR1 LGHNA and CDR2 YSLEER. The CDR3 length is 13 residues. The CDR3 sequence: CAISQGLAYEQYF. The CDR3 region has the DNA TGCGCCATCAGCCAAGGACTAGCTTACGAGCAGTACTTC.

The chain employs TRBV5-4 and TRBJ2-3; 7 nucleotides line up with TRBD2. V was clipped by 4 bases and J by 6 bases; unmatched bases: 11. This CDR3 is 15 amino acids long. CDR1 is SGHNT and CDR2 is YYREEE in the germline V gene (reference sequence). As DNA, the CDR3 is TGTGCCAGCAGCCTGACTAGCAGTATTACGGATACGCAGTATTTT. Translated, it gives CASSLTSSITDTQYF.

The V and J genes are TRBV20-1 and TRBJ1-1, with D possibly being TRBD1 (6 bases). The CDR3 runs to 13 residues. Germline V lookup: CDR1 DFQATT, CDR2 SNEGSKA (reference sequence). The ends were cut back, 7 bases at V and 5 bases at J, with 17 bases in the middle. CDR3 in DNA: TGCAGTGATAGGGGGAAGGCACCGACTGAAGCTTTCTTT. Its protein product is CSDRGKAPTEAFF.

Details on this clonotype: Because the CDR3 is missing its conserved closing phenylalanine or tryptophan, this is likely a read error. The chain employs TRBV5-1 and TRBJ1-1; 9 positions agree with TRBD1. V lost 6 bases to trimming and J lost 1 base; unmatched junction nucleotides: 10. This CDR3 is built from 16 residues. Germline CDR1 SGHRS, CDR2 YFSETQ. Here the CDR3 reads CASKLTGGEGNTEAFI. CDR3 DNA: TGCGCCAGCAAACTTACAGGGGGCGAGGGGAACACTGAAGCTTTCATT.

V is TRBV5-1 and J is TRBJ2-7; weak D call: TRBD2 (5 bases). This CDR3 contains 15 residues. Trimming stripped 3 bases from V and 4 bases from J, with 17 bases between. CDR1 and CDR2 from the germline V gene are SGHRS and YFSETQ. The CDR3 spells CASSYGMPGSYEQYF. The CDR3 nucleotides read TGCGCCAGCAGCTACGGGATGCCGGGATCTTACGAGCAGTACTTC.

This clonotype was observed many times. V is TRBV7-9 and J is TRBJ1-5, with D unclear. This CDR3 is built from 13 residues. CDR1 SEHNR and CDR2 FQNEAQ come from the germline V gene (reference sequence). V dropped 5 bases and J dropped 5 bases, with 10 bases sitting between them. The CDR3 nucleotides are TGTGCCAGCAGCCGTAGGGTCGATCAGCCCCAGCATTTT. Amino acid sequence: CASSRRVDQPQHF.

To note about this clonotype: A much more abundant neighbour one base away suggests this may be a read error. Here the CDR3 DNA reads TGTGCCAGTAACGTCAAGGTCAATCAGCCCCAGCATTTT. It yields the protein CASNVKVNQPQHF. The V call is TRBV19, the J call TRBJ1-5, with D uncertain. This CDR3 is 13 amino acids long. Germline V gives CDR1 LNHDA, CDR2 SQIVND (reference sequence). Between the trimmed V and J ends, which lost 7 bases and 3 bases, there was a span of 10 bases.

This clonotype was observed many times. The V and J genes are TRBV2 and TRBJ1-2; perhaps TRBD1 as D (5 bases). CDR3 length: 14 residues. The V gene's germline CDR1 is SNHLY and CDR2 FYNNEI. The V end was cut by 1 base, the J end by 4 bases, with 10 bases between. The DNA of the CDR3 is TGTGCCAGCAGTGAAGGACAGACTCTCTATGGCTACACCTTC. Its protein is CASSEGQTLYGYTF. The variable domain in full, completed from reference TRBV2 and TRBJ1-2, reads EPEVTQTPSHQVTQMGQEVILRCVPISNHLYFYWYRQILGQKVEFLVSFYNNEISEKSEIFDDQFSVERPDGSNFTLKIRSTKLEDSAMYFCASSEGQTLYGYTFGSGTRLTVV.

This clonotype was seen only a few times. The V gene is TRBV4-2, the J gene TRBJ2-1; D possibly corresponds to TRBD1 (6 bases). The V end lost 1 base, the J end lost 0 bases, and 13 bases lay between the germline ends. The CDR3 is made up of 17 amino acids. The germline V gene encodes CDR1 LGHNA and CDR2 YNFKEQ. CDR3: CASSQVEGVSSYNEQFF. In DNA form, the CDR3 reads TGTGCCAGCAGCCAAGTTGAGGGGGTCAGCTCCTACAATGAGCAGTTCTTC.

Many counts were recorded for this clonotype. The chain is built from TRBV6-1 and TRBJ2-1; D might be TRBD2 (5 bases). This CDR3 is built from 13 residues. CDR1 and CDR2 from the germline V gene are MNHNS and SASEGT. Trimming took 6 bases from V and 5 from J, leaving 11 bases between them. In DNA, the CDR3 is TGTGCCAGCAGGAGGGAGCAAAACAATGAGCAGTTCTTC. Its translation is CASRREQNNEQFF.

About this clonotype: An end of the junction does not agree with germline; a read error may underlie this. The gene calls are TRBV5-1 and TRBJ2-3; D possibly uses TRBD1 or TRBD2 (5 bases each). This CDR3 is 14 amino acids long. The germline CDR1 and CDR2 sequences are SGHRS and YFSETQ. The CDR3 loop reads CASSLEGEKDTEYF. Here the CDR3 DNA reads TGCGCCAGCAGCTTGGAAGGGGAGAAGGATACGGAGTATTTT.

Concerning this clonotype: Given the absence of the conserved phenylalanine or tryptophan at the CDR3 end, a read error is likely. The chain is built from TRBV6-9 and TRBJ1-1; weak D call: TRBD1 (5 bases). The CDR3 has 13 amino acids. Germline assignment: CDR1 MNHGY and CDR2 SVAAGI. CDR3 nucleotides: TGTGCCAGCCGTTATCTGGGGGACACTGAAGCTTTCCTT. The encoded protein is CASRYLGDTEAFL.